The 18 T cell receptor beta chains given below trace back to one sample, sequenced in a study of T cell therapy after organ transplantation. Profiling relied on immunoSEQ multiplex PCR, and the TCRdb table lists in-frame clones only, not all of them. In the table there are 15,000 to 20,000 clones, around 82% of which are singletons. The antigens these receptors bind are not known. Described time point: 4-8 weeks after completion of therapy. The material sequenced was CD8+ T cells from blood, taken after autologous CMV-specific T cell therapy. The receptors were gathered from a human patient who had received a solid organ transplant and had CMV disease. Some T cells may originate from the graft donor.

This clone was counted only a few times. V and J are TRBV7-9 and TRBJ1-2, with D uncertain. Per germline, CDR1 SEHNR and CDR2 FQNEAQ (reference sequence). V lost 2 bases to trimming and J lost 0 bases, with 13 bases between them. This CDR3 region has 16 residues. In DNA form, the CDR3 reads TGTGCCAGCAGCTTAAATGCGGCGGACGCTAACTATGGCTACACCTTC. Encoded protein: CASSLNAADANYGYTF. Full variable domain (missing parts from reference TRBV7-9 and TRBJ1-2): DTGVSQNPRHKITKRGQNVTFRCDPISEHNRLYWYRQTLGQGPEFLTYFQNEAQLEKSRLLSDRFSAERPKGSFSTLEIQRTEQGDSAMYLCASSLNAADANYGYTFGSGTRLTVV.

The chain links TRBV10-2 to TRBJ1-5; unclear D gene. Germline lookup yields CDR1 WSHSY and CDR2 SAAADI. Trimming left V 0 bases short and J 2 bases short, with 8 bases between. The CDR3 consists of 15 residues. CDR3 loop: CASSESPGGNQPQHF. Written as DNA, the CDR3 is TGCGCCAGCAGTGAGTCGCCCGGGGGCAATCAGCCCCAGCATTTT.

The chain joins TRBV13 to TRBJ2-2; no clear D. Germline V gives CDR1 PRHDT, CDR2 FYEKMQ (reference sequence). The V and J ends lost 6 bases and 3 bases respectively, with 17 bases between them. The CDR3 covers 16 residues. CDR3 DNA: TGTGCCAGCAGACTATCCACCAATAGATACACCGGGGAGCTGTTTTTT. Its protein is CASRLSTNRYTGELFF.

This clone was counted once. This chain links TRBV10-2 with TRBJ1-2; weak D call: TRBD1 (6 bases). Trimming took 2 bases from V and 6 from J, leaving 19 bases between them. The CDR3 is made up of 16 amino acids. Germline CDR1 and CDR2: WSHSY and SAAADI. The CDR3 here is CASSETDIPKGDGYTF. DNA for the CDR3: TGCGCCAGCAGTGAGACGGACATCCCAAAGGGGGATGGCTACACCTTC.

The rearrangement joins TRBV6-5 to TRBJ2-1; 9 bases map to TRBD1. Unmatched junction bases numbered 10, after V lost 5 bases and J lost 8 bases. The CDR3 is 15 amino acids. Germline V CDR1 and CDR2: MNHEY, SVGAGI. As DNA, the CDR3 is TGTGCCAGCAGTCAATCCGGCGGACAGGGGTATGAGCAGTTCTTC. It is translated as CASSQSGGQGYEQFF.

The genes are TRBV4-3 and TRBJ2-2, with a tentative D call TRBD1 (6 bases). The V end was cut by 2 bases, the J end by 3 bases, with 13 bases between. The CDR3 extends over 16 amino acids. CDR1 LGHNA and CDR2 YSLEER come from the germline V gene. The CDR3 is CASSQLDSGDTGELFF. CDR3 coding DNA: TGCGCCAGCAGCCAACTCGATTCAGGGGACACCGGGGAGCTGTTTTTT.

This rearrangement joins TRBV6-1 to TRBJ1-3, with D possibly TRBD1 on 6 matching bases. The CDR3 totals 17 residues. Trimming removed 2 bases at V and 0 bases at J, with 14 bases between. Germline CDR1 and CDR2: MNHNS and SASEGT. The CDR3 nucleotides read TGTGCCAGCAGTGAATCCAAAGGGGGACACTCTGGAAACACCATATATTTT. Residues: CASSESKGGHSGNTIYF.

This clone was counted a few times. The rearrangement links TRBV4-2 to TRBJ1-2; D remains unclear. Germline V gives CDR1 LGHNA, CDR2 YNFKEQ. The V gene lost 1 base and the J gene lost 4 bases, with 7 bases spanning the gap. The CDR3 covers 13 residues. The CDR3 sequence is CASSQGVAYGYTF. The CDR3 DNA is TGTGCCAGCAGCCAAGGGGTGGCCTATGGCTACACCTTC.

The genes are TRBV27 and TRBJ2-7; 15 bases align to TRBD2. The J segment lost 4 bases and the V segment lost 6 bases, leaving 1 base of the junction unmatched. The CDR3 runs 14 residues. Looked up from germline, CDR1 is MNHEY and CDR2 is SMNVEV (reference sequence). The CDR3 sequence is CASSGLAGGYEQYF. The CDR3 coding sequence is TGTGCCAGCAGCGGACTAGCGGGAGGGTACGAGCAGTACTTC.

This chain joins TRBV30 and TRBJ1-5; no reliable D call. This CDR3 region has 11 residues. The ends were cut back, 8 bases at V and 10 bases at J, with 15 bases in the middle. Germline V CDR1 and CDR2: GTSNPN, SVGIG (reference sequence). The CDR3 nucleotides are TGTGCCCCCCGTGTAGCTAAACCCCAGCATTTT. As protein: CAPRVAKPQHF.

CDR3 protein: CASTKTGEGEQFF. Here the CDR3 DNA reads TGCGCCAGCACCAAGACAGGGGAGGGTGAGCAGTTCTTC. The rearrangement links TRBV10-2 to TRBJ2-1, with D possibly being TRBD1 (8 bases). CDR3 size: 13 residues. The V gene lost 7 bases and the J gene lost 9 bases, with 16 bases spanning the gap. Germline CDR1 and CDR2: WSHSY and SAAADI.

The J gene is TRBJ1-1, the V gene TRBV5-1; the D gene is possibly TRBD1 (5 bases). The CDR3 is 12 residues long. From germline, CDR1 is SGHRS and CDR2 YFSETQ. V lost 3 bases to trimming and J lost 8 bases, with 11 bases between them. The CDR3 spells CASSSGTREAFF. The CDR3 bases are TGCGCCAGCAGCTCCGGGACCAGGGAAGCTTTCTTT.

V gene TRBV9 combines with J gene TRBJ1-2, with 9 bases lining up with TRBD1. J was trimmed by 6 bases and V by 3 bases; bases with no gene match: 6. CDR1 SGDLS and CDR2 YYNGEE come from the germline V gene. The CDR3 runs to 14 residues. CDR3 protein: CASSAGQGLDGYTF. DNA for the CDR3: TGTGCCAGCAGCGCAGGACAGGGGCTGGATGGCTACACCTTC.

The chain recombines TRBV10-1 with TRBJ1-2; possibly TRBD1 for D (5 bases). The CDR3 is made up of 14 amino acids. Deletions cut 2 bases from V and 2 bases from J, with 9 bases between. In germline, CDR1 is WNHNN, CDR2 SYGVQD (reference sequence). For the CDR3, the DNA is TGCGCCAGCAGTGAGATGAGGGGAAACTATGGCTACACCTTC. It translates to CASSEMRGNYGYTF.

This clone is medium-sized (0.01 to 0.1%) by share. This chain links TRBV5-1 with TRBJ2-7; perhaps TRBD2 as D (6 bases). This CDR3 has 16 residues. The germline V and J ends were trimmed by 3 bases and 0 bases, with 16 bases remaining between them. Germline V lookup: CDR1 SGHRS, CDR2 YFSETQ. This CDR3 reads CASSSGLRGISYEQYF. In DNA, the CDR3 is TGCGCCAGCAGCTCAGGACTACGGGGGATCTCCTACGAGCAGTACTTC.

The rearrangement joins TRBV7-7 to TRBJ2-7; D is perhaps TRBD2 (5 bases). The CDR3 loop spans 14 amino acids. V lost 5 bases and J lost 1, with 12 bases in between. Germline V CDR1 and CDR2: SSHAT, FNYEAQ (reference sequence). CDR3 residues: CASSEGLTSYEQYF. The CDR3 DNA follows: TGTGCCAGCAGCGAAGGACTGACATCCTACGAGCAGTACTTC.

The chain is built from TRBV30 and TRBJ2-5; D is tentatively TRBD1 or TRBD2 (5 bases each). Germline V gives CDR1 GTSNPN, CDR2 SVGIG (reference sequence). The CDR3 sequence is 13 residues long. With 3 bases removed from V and 3 bases from J, the gap between germline ends came to 11 bases. CDR3 sequence (DNA): TGTGCCTGGAGGTCCTTGGGGGAAGAGACCCAGTACTTC. This codes for CAWRSLGEETQYF. The variable domain in full, completed from reference TRBV30 and TRBJ2-5, reads SQTIHQWPATLVQPVGSPLSLECTVEGTSNPNLYWYRQAAGRGLQLLFYSVGIGQISSEVPQNLSASRPQDRQFILSSKKLLLSDSGFYLCAWRSLGEETQYFGPGTRLLVL.

The rearrangement links TRBV5-5 to TRBJ2-7; 7 positions agree with TRBD1. The CDR3 contains 15 residues. Germline loops: CDR1 SGHKS, CDR2 YYEKEE (reference sequence). V shed 1 base and J 7 bases; nucleotides not matched to a gene: 11. In DNA form, the CDR3 reads TGTGCCAGCAGCTTGTACACCGTCACAGGGGAGGAGCAGTACTTC. Its translation: CASSLYTVTGEEQYF.